The T cell receptor beta chain described here comes from a study of T cell changes during pregnancy in multiple sclerosis. Method: immunoSEQ multiplex PCR; TCRdb's copy keeps in-frame clones and lacks some. In the table there are under 85,000 clones, approximately 90% of which are singletons. V was clipped by 8 bases and J by 0 bases, with 19 bases between them. Per the germline V gene, CDR1 is MDHEN and CDR2 is SYDVKM. There are 16 residues in the CDR3. The chain uses TRBV28 and TRBJ1-1, with TRBD1 as a possible D gene (5 bases). This specimen consisted of CD4+ T cells from peripheral blood mononuclear cells, obtained in the second trimester of pregnancy. The sequence was collected from a female donor with multiple sclerosis, enrolled in a pregnancy study. CDR3 loop: CASGGPMGLLNTEAFF. CDR3 sequence (DNA): TGTGCCAGCGGGGGTCCAATGGGACTCTTGAACACTGAAGCTTTCTTT. Using reference TRBV28 and TRBJ1-1 for the parts outside the CDR3, the full variable domain is DVKVTQSSRYLVKRTGEKVFLECVQDMDHENMFWYRQDPGLGLRLIYFSYDVKMKEKGDIPEGYSVSREKKERFSLILESASTNQTSMYLCASGGPMGLLNTEAFFGQGTRLTVV.